This entry describes one T cell receptor (beta chain). As yet, its antigen is unknown. Single viable CD3+CD4+CD8-CD45RO+ cells were sorted as the memory CD4+ T cells. Profiled with immunoSEQ multiplex PCR; TCRdb holds only in-frame clones, not every one. There are 45,000 to 65,000 clones in the sample; around four fifths occur only once, and about 1.4% lies in the top ten. The sample belongs to a study of memory CD4+ T cells and cytomegalovirus serostatus. Study details: Donors were healthy Belgian adults, 10 or so CMV seropositive and about 24 seronegative. Overall study results and limits: Each of approximately 73 CMV-associated TCRbeta sequences occurred in one to five individuals.

The CDR3 spans 17 residues. The V end lost 1 base, the J end lost 1 base, and 14 bases lay between the germline ends. The V gene's germline CDR1 is LGHNA and CDR2 YSLEER. The chain has TRBV4-3 and TRBJ2-1; D uncertain. Material for sequencing was memory CD4+ T cells from blood. The TCR originated in an adult in good health and CMV-seropositive. CDR3 in amino acids: CASSQAVQRLSYNEQFF. CDR3 DNA sequence: TGCGCCAGCAGCCAAGCAGTACAGCGATTATCCTACAATGAGCAGTTCTTC.